The clone carrying this T cell receptor (beta chain) was picked up many times. By 5'RACE template switching, TCR cDNA was produced, with a universal primer site and UMIs added in the process. MiXCR, applied by TCRdb to the 5' RACE reads, yields one record per CDR3 protein. The profile shows 300,000 to 400,000 distinct CDR3 sequences, 8.7% of them singletons. The CDR3 runs to 12 residues. The V gene lost 4 bases and the J gene lost 10 bases, with 11 bases spanning the gap. Per germline, CDR1 SGHTA and CDR2 FQGNSA. The data originate from a study of T cells after yellow fever vaccination. This chain joins TRBV7-2 and TRBJ2-1, with a tentative D call TRBD1 (6 bases). This specimen consisted of PBMCs, obtained on the day of the first yellow fever vaccination. This receptor was identified in a man aged 18-30 years who received the YFV17D yellow fever vaccine. DNA for the CDR3: TGTGCCAGCAGCTCTACAGGGTTAGAGCAGTTCTTC. It translates to CASSSTGLEQFF.